This T cell receptor (beta chain) is from a study of blood T cell repertoires in COVID-19. Turning to this clone: The sample has other DNA sequences that encode this CDR3 too.

Using immunoSEQ multiplex PCR, the repertoire was profiled, and TCRdb retains in-frame clones only, with some absent. The sample has about 170,000 clones, around 86% seen once. Followed over time, Seattle patients had been enrolled while infection was active. Sequences were obtained from peripheral blood. The sequence was collected from a woman over 75 with COVID-19, enrolled during active disease.

The CDR3 nucleotides are TGCGCCAGCAGCACGGGAGGGGCCTACGAGCAGTACTTC. It is translated as CASSTGGAYEQYF. The rearrangement links TRBV5-1 to TRBJ2-7; 8 bases match TRBD2. After removal of 4 bases from V and 2 bases from J, the junction contained 2 bases not matched to a gene. The V gene's germline CDR1 is SGHRS and CDR2 YFSETQ. CDR3 size: 13 residues. The variable domain in full, with the rest retrieved from reference TRBV5-1 and TRBJ2-7, is KAGVTQTPRYLIKTRGQQVTLSCSPISGHRSVSWYQQTPGQGLQFLFEYFSETQRNKGNFPGRFSGRQFSNSRSEMNVSTLELGDSALYLCASSTGGAYEQYFGPGTRLTVT.